A selection of T cell receptor beta chains follows, all from one sample in a study of shared clonotypes between healthy human individuals. Measured with immunoSEQ multiplex PCR; TCRdb has only the in-frame clones, and not every one. The table shows about 2.3 million clones, with about nine tenths occurring only once. What was sequenced was naive CD4+ T cells from PBMCs. The receptors shown here come from a man aged 18 to 30 in good health. Some clones in this sample may be carry-over from other donors' samples. Both conserved end residues are part of each CDR3. The D gene is left open where the match is weak. Rows give clone size only sometimes, using once, few, many, or a class for an expanded clone.

>-|14|TRBJ2-1|TRBV5-1|-
CASSLVLATNEQFF
TGCGCCAGCAGCTTGGTGCTAGCGACCAATGAGCAGTTCTTC
>TRBD2|16|TRBJ2-7|TRBV2|-
CASRGGLAGVSYEQYF
TGTGCCAGCAGGGGGGGACTAGCGGGAGTATCCTACGAGCAGTACTTC
>TRBD1|16|TRBJ1-1|TRBV28|-
CASSPPDRGPYTEAFF
TGTGCCAGCAGTCCCCCGGACAGGGGACCGTACACTGAAGCTTTCTTT
>TRBD1|14|TRBJ2-7|TRBV5-1|few
CASSPGQGAYEQYF
TGCGCCAGCAGCCCGGGACAGGGGGCCTACGAGCAGTACTTC
>-|12|TRBJ2-7|TRBV2|-
CASSFSWYEQYF
TGTGCCAGCAGCTTTTCGTGGTACGAGCAGTACTTC
>-|14|TRBJ1-2|TRBV7-9|-
CASSRSGQPHGYTF
TGTGCCAGCAGCCGATCCGGGCAGCCCCATGGCTACACCTTC
>-|16|TRBJ2-3|TRBV6-5|-
CASSSGNGPRTDTQYF
TGTGCCAGCAGTTCTGGTAACGGGCCGCGCACAGATACGCAGTATTTT
>-|13|TRBJ1-3|TRBV30|-
CAWANQGGNTIYF
TGTGCCTGGGCCAATCAGGGAGGAAACACCATATATTTT
>-|14|TRBJ2-1|TRBV28|-
CASDGRLTYNEQFF
TGTGCCTCGGATGGGCGCCTAACCTACAATGAGCAGTTCTTC
>-|16|TRBJ2-1|TRBV7-6|-
CASSLARGRTYNEQFF
TGTGCCAGCAGCTTAGCTAGGGGGAGGACTTACAATGAGCAGTTCTTC
>TRBD2|13|TRBJ2-7|TRBV5-1|-
CASSLAGVYEQYF
TGCGCCAGCAGCCTAGCGGGAGTATACGAGCAGTACTTC
>-|14|TRBJ2-3|TRBV5-4|-
CASSLSHSTDTQYF
TGTGCCAGCAGCTTGAGCCACAGCACAGATACGCAGTATTTT
>-|13|TRBJ1-1|TRBV30|-
CASNDGGNTEAFF
TGTGCCTCCAATGACGGGGGGAACACTGAAGCTTTCTTT
>-|14|TRBJ1-5|TRBV28|-
CASSLTLGGQPQHF
TGTGCCAGCAGTTTGACTTTGGGAGGTCAGCCCCAGCATTTT
>-|16|TRBJ2-3|TRBV9|-
CASSADRGGLTDTQYF
TGTGCCAGCAGCGCAGATAGGGGGGGACTCACAGATACGCAGTATTTT
>-|15|TRBJ1-2|TRBV4-1|-
CASSPIRTVNYGYTF
TGCGCCAGCAGCCCGATTAGGACAGTGAACTATGGCTACACCTTC
>-|14|TRBJ2-3|TRBV6-6|-
CASRTRHSTDTQYF
TGTGCCAGCCGTACCCGGCATTCCACAGATACGCAGTATTTT
>-|13|TRBJ1-2|TRBV7-8|-
CASSQSLSYGYTF
TGTGCCAGCAGCCAATCGTTAAGCTATGGCTACACCTTC
>-|15|TRBJ1-4|TRBV6-1|-
CASRGVPATNEKLFF
TGTGCCAGCCGGGGGGTACCTGCAACTAATGAAAAACTGTTTTTT